Below, one T cell receptor beta chain is given with its context. Other nucleotide sequences in the sample specify the same CDR3. The sample belongs to a study of blood T cell repertoires in COVID-19. Study details: The analysed material was cDNA or gDNA that came from T cells, B-cell-depleted T cells, or PBMCs.

Source study methods: Amplifying reference gene primers gave estimates of nucleated cell counts. Clones were read by immunoSEQ multiplex PCR, and TCRdb kept only the in-frame ones, dropping some. V, J and clone size were drawn from that table, and D and trimming were deduced from the DNA. Of about 47,000 clones in the sample, approximately 85% were seen once. This CDR3 comprises 14 residues. The V end lost 3 bases, the J end lost 4 bases, and 14 bases lay between the germline ends. The germline CDR1 and CDR2 sequences are DFQATT and SNEGSKA (reference sequence). The sequencing sample was made of peripheral blood. This sequence was found in a human donor with acute or convalescent COVID-19. The donor label of this sample is uncertain. This chain uses TRBV20-1 with TRBJ2-3; weak D call: TRBD2 (6 bases). The CDR3 sequence: CSASRGGGADTQYF. CDR3 DNA: TGCAGTGCTAGTAGAGGCGGCGGGGCAGATACGCAGTATTTT.